The 9 T cell receptor beta chains given below trace back to one sample, sequenced in a study of T cells in localized non-small cell lung cancer. Only in-frame clones appear in the TCRdb table, and some are missing; sequencing was by immunoSEQ multiplex PCR. The table has fewer than 13,000 clones, about three quarters seen once. The material was peripheral blood, obtained before any cancer treatment. These TCRs come from an older male donor with stage I lung adenocarcinoma.

The V gene is TRBV11-2, the J gene TRBJ2-1; a possible D gene is TRBD2 (5 bases). The CDR3 runs to 12 residues. CDR1 is SGHAT, CDR2 FQNNGV, per germline. Trimming cost V 5 bases and J 9 bases, with 11 bases left between them. The CDR3 DNA reads TGTGCCAGCAGCGCCTCTGGGAGTGAGCAGTTCTTC. It is translated as CASSASGSEQFF. The full variable domain, with the rest looked up from reference TRBV11-2 and TRBJ2-1, is EAGVAQSPRYKIIEKRQSVAFWCNPISGHATLYWYQQILGQGPKLLIQFQNNGVVDDSQLPKDRFSAERLKGVDSTLKIQPAKLEDSAVYLCASSASGSEQFFGPGTRLTVL.

V and J are TRBV6-5 and TRBJ2-5, with D perhaps matching TRBD1 or TRBD2 (6 bases each). The CDR3 is made up of 15 amino acids. Germline loops: CDR1 MNHEY, CDR2 SVGAGI. The ends were cut back, 0 bases at V and 4 bases at J, with 12 bases in the middle. The CDR3 nucleotides are TGTGCCAGCAGTTACTCGCCGGGGGCAGGAGAGACCCAGTACTTC. Its protein is CASSYSPGAGETQYF.

This clone was detected only a few times. V and J are TRBV9 and TRBJ2-5; 13 nucleotides agree with TRBD2. Germline trimming cut 4 bases from V and 5 bases from J; bases unmatched to any gene: 8. The CDR3 has 16 residues. Germline values: CDR1 SGDLS, CDR2 YYNGEE. The CDR3 is CASSTGTSGNKETQYF. The CDR3, as DNA: TGTGCCAGCAGCACAGGGACTAGCGGGAACAAGGAGACCCAGTACTTC.

The CDR3 here is CASSYRGPEETQYF. DNA for the CDR3: TGTGCCAGCAGCTACCGAGGGCCCGAAGAGACCCAGTACTTC. This rearrangement joins TRBV7-2 to TRBJ2-5; maybe TRBD2 (5 bases). Trimming cost V 4 bases and J 3 bases, with 12 bases left between them. CDR1 and CDR2 from the germline V gene are SGHTA and FQGNSA. The CDR3 has 14 residues.

The V gene is TRBV11-3, the J gene TRBJ2-3; 8 bases align to TRBD2. Per germline, CDR1 SGHNT and CDR2 YENEEA. Losses at the gene ends were 5 bases for V and 3 bases for J; bases not matched to a gene: 7. This CDR3 has 15 amino acids. In DNA, the CDR3 is TGTGCCAGCAGCCGTGGGACTAGGGGGACAGATACGCAGTATTTT. Protein sequence: CASSRGTRGTDTQYF.

The chain links TRBV27 to TRBJ1-6; D possibly corresponds to TRBD1 (6 bases). Germline V gene sequence: CDR1 MNHEY, CDR2 SMNVEV (reference sequence). V was trimmed by 3 bases and J by 9 bases, leaving 15 bases between them. The CDR3 covers 15 residues. DNA for the CDR3: TGTGCCAGCAGTTTCCGTCAGGGGCGAGGTTCACCCCTCCACTTT. This gives the protein CASSFRQGRGSPLHF.

V gene TRBV5-4 combines with J gene TRBJ2-2, with 13 bases identical to TRBD2. V was clipped by 5 bases and J by 8 bases; unmatched bases: 15. From germline, CDR1 is SGHNT and CDR2 YYREEE (reference sequence). The CDR3 extends over 18 amino acids. The DNA of the CDR3 is TGTGCCAGCAGTCGATTACTAGCGGGGGGGCCTAAGTCTGGGGAGCTGTTTTTT. Its translation: CASSRLLAGGPKSGELFF.

The CDR3 coding sequence is TGTGCCAGCAGTTACAGGGCAGTCAATCAGCCCCAGCATTTT. Protein: CASSYRAVNQPQHF. V and J are TRBV6-6 and TRBJ1-5, with D unclear. The CDR3 spans 14 residues. V lost 2 bases and J 3 bases, leaving 8 bases between the germline ends. Per the germline V gene, CDR1 is MNHNY and CDR2 is SVGAGI (reference sequence).

This clone has a handful of counts. The chain combines TRBV7-6 with TRBJ2-7; D possibly corresponds to TRBD1 (6 bases). V was pared by 5 bases and J by 5 bases, with 16 bases between. This CDR3 has 14 amino acids. CDR1 and CDR2 (germline): SGHVS, FNYEAQ. In DNA, the CDR3 is TGTGCCAGCAGCCATATCAGGGGTAGCCACGAGCAGTACTTC. Translated, it gives CASSHIRGSHEQYF.